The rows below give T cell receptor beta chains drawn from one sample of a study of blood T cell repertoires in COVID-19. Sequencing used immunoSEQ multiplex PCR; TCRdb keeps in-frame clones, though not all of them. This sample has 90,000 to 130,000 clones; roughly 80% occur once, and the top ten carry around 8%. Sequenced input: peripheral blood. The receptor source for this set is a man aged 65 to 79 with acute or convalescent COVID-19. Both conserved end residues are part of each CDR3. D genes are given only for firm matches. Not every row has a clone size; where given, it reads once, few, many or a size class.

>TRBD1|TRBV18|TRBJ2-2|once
CASSRDRDVSTGELFF
TGTGCCAGCTCACGAGACAGGGACGTAAGCACCGGGGAGCTGTTTTTT
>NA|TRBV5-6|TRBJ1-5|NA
CASSLANQPQHF
TGTGCCAGCAGCTTGGCAAATCAGCCCCAGCATTTT
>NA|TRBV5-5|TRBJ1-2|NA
CASRLPGNYGYTF
TGTGCCAGCAGACTTCCAGGAAATTATGGCTACACCTTC
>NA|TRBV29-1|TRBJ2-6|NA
CSVSQGLSGANVLTF
TGCAGCGTATCTCAGGGCCTCTCTGGGGCCAACGTCCTGACTTTC
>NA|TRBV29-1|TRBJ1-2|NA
CSAGGISNYGYTF
TGCAGCGCTGGGGGGATATCTAACTATGGCTACACCTTC
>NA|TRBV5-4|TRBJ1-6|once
CASSLAGGSSYNSPLHF
TGTGCCAGCAGCTTGGCCGGCGGAAGCTCCTATAATTCACCCCTCCACTTT
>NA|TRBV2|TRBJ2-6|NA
CASSPDSGANVLTF
TGTGCCAGCAGTCCAGACTCTGGGGCCAACGTCCTGACTTTC
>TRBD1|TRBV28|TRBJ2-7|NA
CASTGTGAYEQYF
TGTGCCAGCACCGGGACAGGGGCCTACGAGCAGTACTTC
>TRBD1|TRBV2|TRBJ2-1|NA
CASSLTGGYNEQFF
TGTGCCAGCAGTTTAACAGGGGGCTACAATGAGCAGTTCTTC
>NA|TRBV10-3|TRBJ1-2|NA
CAISEEGASGYTF
TGTGCCATCAGTGAGGAAGGGGCCTCGGGCTACACCTTC
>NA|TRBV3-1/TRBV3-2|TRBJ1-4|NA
CASSQLGVNEKLFF
TGTGCCAGCAGCCAATTAGGGGTTAATGAAAAACTGTTTTTT
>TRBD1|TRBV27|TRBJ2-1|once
CASSSLRTGGSYNEQFF
TGTGCCAGCAGTTCTCTACGGACAGGGGGCTCCTACAATGAGCAGTTCTTC
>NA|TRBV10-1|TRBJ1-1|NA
CASQFGVFTEAFF
TGCGCCAGCCAATTTGGAGTATTCACTGAAGCTTTCTTT
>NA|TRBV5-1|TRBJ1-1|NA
CASSLGPLNTEAFF
TGCGCCAGCAGCCTGGGGCCGTTAAACACTGAAGCTTTCTTT
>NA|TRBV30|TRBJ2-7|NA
CAWSVIRQGLREQYF
TGTGCCTGGAGTGTAATTCGGCAGGGCTTGCGAGAGCAGTACTTC
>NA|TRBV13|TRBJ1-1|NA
CASSLTWAPEAFF
TGTGCCAGCAGCTTAACCTGGGCGCCTGAAGCTTTCTTT
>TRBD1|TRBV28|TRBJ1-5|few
CASSIPGQGIYSNQPQHF
TGTGCCAGCAGTATTCCGGGACAGGGGATCTATAGCAATCAGCCCCAGCATTTT
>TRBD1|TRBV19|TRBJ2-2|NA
CASSMTGGTGELFF
TGTGCCAGTAGTATGACAGGGGGGACCGGGGAGCTGTTTTTT
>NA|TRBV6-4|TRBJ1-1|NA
CASSDLQRGAAEAFF
TGTGCCAGCAGTGACCTCCAACGGGGGGCGGCTGAAGCTTTCTTT
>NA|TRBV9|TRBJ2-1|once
CASSVDHSPYNEQFF
TGTGCCAGCAGCGTAGACCATAGCCCCTACAATGAGCAGTTCTTC
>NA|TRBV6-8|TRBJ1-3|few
CASRNKLDGKGWGNTIYF
TGTGCCAGCAGAAACAAATTAGACGGGAAAGGGTGGGGAAACACCATATATTTT
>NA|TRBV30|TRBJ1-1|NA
CAWSHPQGQAFF
TGTGCCTGGAGTCACCCTCAGGGGCAAGCTTTCTTT
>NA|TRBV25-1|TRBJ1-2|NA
CASSEPGPNYGYTF
TGTGCCAGCAGTGAGCCAGGCCCTAACTATGGCTACACCTTC
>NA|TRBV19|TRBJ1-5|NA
CASSLQGNSNQPQHF
TGTGCCAGTAGTTTGCAGGGCAATAGCAATCAGCCCCAGCATTTT
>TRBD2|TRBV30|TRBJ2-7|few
CAWKVTGGSLEQYF
TGTGCCTGGAAAGTGACGGGAGGCTCTCTGGAGCAGTACTTC
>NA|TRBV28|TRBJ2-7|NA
CASSDITGYEQYF
TGTGCCAGCAGTGATATCACGGGGTACGAGCAGTACTTC
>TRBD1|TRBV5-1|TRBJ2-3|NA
CASRLTGTDTQYF
TGCGCCAGCAGGTTGACAGGGACAGATACGCAGTATTTT
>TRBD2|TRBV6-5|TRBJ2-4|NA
CASRPDGRGNIQYF
TGTGCCAGCAGGCCGGACGGGCGGGGGAACATTCAGTACTTC
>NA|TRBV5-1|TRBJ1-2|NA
CASSLQGYGYTF
TGCGCCAGCAGCTTACAGGGATATGGCTACACCTTC